The 21 T cell receptor beta chains in this list originate from one sample, sequenced in a study of blood T cell repertoires in COVID-19. Using immunoSEQ multiplex PCR, the repertoire was profiled, and TCRdb retains in-frame clones only, with some absent. The sample contains roughly 250,000 clones, 80% to 90% of which appear only once. The sequenced sample consisted of peripheral blood. These receptor sequences come from a woman in her thirties or forties with acute or convalescent COVID-19.

This chain uses TRBV19 with TRBJ2-1; 10 bases agree with TRBD1. V lost 2 bases and J lost 7; bases outside the gene matches: 11. Germline V gene data show CDR1 as LNHDA and CDR2 as SQIVND (reference sequence). The CDR3 contains 17 residues. This CDR3 reads CASSILIGTGVGNEQFF. CDR3 DNA sequence: TGTGCCAGTAGTATATTAATCGGGACAGGGGTTGGTAATGAGCAGTTCTTC.

V usage is TRBV4-1 and J usage is TRBJ2-1; 9 positions match TRBD2. This CDR3 contains 19 residues. V gave up 4 bases and J gave up 3 bases; unmatched junction bases: 16. CDR1 and CDR2 (germline): MGHRA, YSYEKL. CDR3 in DNA: TGCGCCAGCAGCCCGACGGGGCTAGCGGGGATACAATTCTACAATGAGCAGTTCTTC. Translation: CASSPTGLAGIQFYNEQFF.

This sequence joins TRBV5-1 and TRBJ1-5; D call uncertain. The V gene lost 0 bases and the J gene lost 4 bases, with 5 bases spanning the gap. This CDR3 is built from 13 residues. The germline CDR1 and CDR2 sequences are SGHRS and YFSETQ. CDR3 bases: TGCGCCAGCAGCTTGGGGGCTAATCAGCCCCAGCATTTT. This encodes CASSLGANQPQHF.

This clone was observed once. This chain connects TRBV18 to TRBJ2-1, with 12 positions matching TRBD2. Germline V gives CDR1 KGHSH, CDR2 LQKENI. This CDR3 spans 17 amino acids. J was trimmed by 2 bases and V by 6 bases; bases with no gene match: 8. The CDR3 here is CASSAGLAGLTYNEQFF. As DNA, the CDR3 is TGTGCCAGCTCGGCTGGACTAGCGGGGTTAACCTACAATGAGCAGTTCTTC. The full variable domain, with the rest looked up from reference TRBV18 and TRBJ2-1, is NAGVMQNPRHLVRRRGQEARLRCSPMKGHSHVYWYRQLPEEGLKFMVYLQKENIIDESGMPKERFSAEFPKEGPSILRIQQVVRGDSAAYFCASSAGLAGLTYNEQFFGPGTRLTVL.

This clone was counted only a few times. The genes are TRBV28 and TRBJ2-6; perhaps TRBD1 as D (6 bases). Deletions cut 7 bases from V and 0 bases from J, with 16 bases between. The CDR3 has 17 amino acids. The germline V gene has CDR1 MDHEN and CDR2 SYDVKM. This CDR3 is CASTSDSDHSGANVLTF. In DNA, the CDR3 is TGTGCCAGCACCTCGGACAGTGACCACTCTGGGGCCAACGTCCTGACTTTC.

This chain joins TRBV29-1 and TRBJ1-2; TRBD1 agrees at 8 bases. The CDR3 runs to 14 residues. Germline V lookup: CDR1 SQVTM, CDR2 ANQGSEA. The CDR3 region is CTVSGQGVDYGYTF. CDR3 nucleotides: TGCACCGTAAGTGGACAGGGAGTAGACTATGGCTACACCTTC.

The chain joins TRBV18 to TRBJ1-2, with a weak D call TRBD1 (6 bases). Per the germline V gene, CDR1 is KGHSH and CDR2 is LQKENI. V lost 6 bases, J lost 5 bases, and 16 bases lay in between. The CDR3 loop spans 14 amino acids. The CDR3 loop reads CASSPEGDTYGYTF. The DNA for the CDR3 is TGTGCCAGCTCCCCGGAAGGGGACACTTATGGCTACACCTTC. Complete variable domain (other parts from reference TRBV18 and TRBJ1-2): NAGVMQNPRHLVRRRGQEARLRCSPMKGHSHVYWYRQLPEEGLKFMVYLQKENIIDESGMPKERFSAEFPKEGPSILRIQQVVRGDSAAYFCASSPEGDTYGYTFGSGTRLTVV.

The V and J genes are TRBV27 and TRBJ1-5; 9 nucleotides line up with TRBD1. The CDR3 is 15 residues long. After removal of 5 bases from V and 4 bases from J, the junction contained 6 bases not matched to a gene. Germline CDR1 is MNHEY and CDR2 is SMNVEV (reference sequence). The CDR3 DNA reads TGTGCCAGCAGTATACAGGGGGCGTCGAATCAGCCCCAGCATTTT. Amino acids: CASSIQGASNQPQHF.

This rearrangement joins TRBV18 to TRBJ1-2; D possibly corresponds to TRBD1 (6 bases). Deletions cut 5 bases from V and 8 bases from J, with 15 bases between. The CDR3 runs to 13 residues. Looked up from germline, CDR1 is KGHSH and CDR2 is LQKENI. The CDR3 spells CASSGQLEGGYTF. CDR3 sequence (DNA): TGTGCCAGCTCAGGACAGCTTGAGGGGGGCTACACCTTC.

This clone is a singleton in its sample. The chain's CDR3 is CASSLVRADSPLHF. CDR3 in DNA: TGTGCCAGCAGCTTGGTCAGGGCCGATTCACCCCTCCACTTT. The V gene is TRBV5-6, the J gene TRBJ1-6; TRBD1 is a possible D gene (5 bases). The V and J ends lost 0 bases and 8 bases respectively, with 9 bases between them. Germline assignment: CDR1 SGHDT and CDR2 YYEEEE. The length of the CDR3 is 14 residues.

The chain uses TRBV25-1 and TRBJ2-1; 12 positions match TRBD1. This CDR3 has 16 amino acids. Germline V gene data show CDR1 as MGHDK and CDR2 as SYGVNS. The junction had 8 bases not matched to a gene; V was cut back by 3 bases and J by 8 bases. The CDR3 sequence is CASSEGGQGAMHEQFF. The CDR3 DNA reads TGTGCCAGCAGTGAGGGGGGACAGGGGGCGATGCATGAGCAGTTCTTC. Drawing the rest from reference TRBV25-1 and TRBJ2-1, the complete variable domain is EADIYQTPRYLVIGTGKKITLECSQTMGHDKMYWYQQDPGMELHLIHYSYGVNSTEKGDLSSESTVSRIRTEHFPLTLESARPSHTSQYLCASSEGGQGAMHEQFFGPGTRLTVL.

A few counts support this clone. This chain links TRBV5-1 with TRBJ1-6; 7 nucleotides agree with TRBD1. Germline V lookup: CDR1 SGHRS, CDR2 YFSETQ. The CDR3 has 15 amino acids. After removal of 4 bases from V and 7 bases from J, the junction contained 8 bases not matched to a gene. The CDR3 sequence: CASSPGDSLNSPLHF. The CDR3 DNA reads TGCGCCAGCAGCCCCGGGGACAGCCTAAATTCACCCCTCCACTTT.

The rearrangement uses TRBV30 and TRBJ1-1, with D perhaps matching TRBD1 (5 bases). The V gene's germline CDR1 is GTSNPN and CDR2 SVGIG (reference sequence). This CDR3 has 13 residues. V was trimmed by 3 bases and J by 0 bases, leaving 8 bases between them. This CDR3 reads CAWSPGVNTEAFF. CDR3 DNA sequence: TGTGCCTGGAGCCCGGGGGTGAACACTGAAGCTTTCTTT.

The rearrangement uses TRBV6-5 and TRBJ1-2; D unclear. The germline V and J ends were trimmed by 1 base and 4 bases, with 13 bases remaining between them. CDR3 size: 15 residues. Germline V lookup: CDR1 MNHEY, CDR2 SVGAGI. CDR3 sequence: CASSYLGSSGYGYTF. CDR3 bases: TGTGCCAGCAGTTACTTGGGCTCATCAGGCTATGGCTACACCTTC.

This clone has just one count. The chain is built from TRBV6-5 and TRBJ1-6; TRBD1 matches 7 bases. The trim removed 6 bases at V and 0 bases at J, leaving 2 bases unmatched. CDR1 is MNHEY and CDR2 is SVGAGI in the germline V gene. The CDR3 runs to 15 residues. The CDR3 DNA follows: TGTGCCAGCAGGGGACAGAACTCCTATAATTCACCCCTCCACTTT. Translating it yields CASRGQNSYNSPLHF.

With respect to this clone: This specimen includes other DNA sequences encoding the same CDR3. The chain joins TRBV2 to TRBJ1-1, with 8 nucleotides matching TRBD1. The ends lost 5 bases at V and 0 bases at J; junction bases unmatched: 5. This CDR3 has 15 amino acids. The germline V gene encodes CDR1 SNHLY and CDR2 FYNNEI. The chain's CDR3 is CASSPRQGMNTEAFF. CDR3 nucleotide sequence: TGTGCCAGCAGTCCCCGACAGGGGATGAACACTGAAGCTTTCTTT.

J is TRBJ2-3 and V is TRBV24-1; TRBD1 agrees at 10 bases. The length of the CDR3 is 13 residues. V lost 9 bases to trimming and J lost 2 bases; unmatched junction nucleotides: 1. Germline V gene lookup returns CDR1 KGHDR and CDR2 SFDVKD. The CDR3 reads CATGTGATDTQYF. As DNA, the CDR3 is TGTGCCACCGGGACAGGGGCCACAGATACGCAGTATTTT.

The gene calls are TRBV5-1 and TRBJ1-1, with TRBD1 matching over 9 bases. Germline V gives CDR1 SGHRS, CDR2 YFSETQ. The J segment lost 6 bases and the V segment lost 7 bases, leaving 13 bases of the junction unmatched. This CDR3 has 15 amino acids. The CDR3: CASGSDRGLPPEAFF. CDR3 DNA sequence: TGCGCCAGCGGGTCGGACAGGGGCCTTCCTCCTGAAGCTTTCTTT.

The CDR3 nucleotides are TGTGCCAGCACCCTGTCGGGGGCCGGGACTAGAAACACCATATATTTT. Protein sequence: CASTLSGAGTRNTIYF. V and J are TRBV2 and TRBJ1-3; possible D gene TRBD1, 6 bases. V lost 7 bases and J lost 5, with 21 bases in between. CDR1 SNHLY and CDR2 FYNNEI come from the germline V gene. This CDR3 has 16 residues.

V gene TRBV6-5 combines with J gene TRBJ2-2; TRBD2 matches at 8 bases. Looked up from germline, CDR1 is MNHEY and CDR2 is SVGAGI. Trimming cost V 5 bases and J 0 bases; bases outside gene matches: 2. The CDR3 is made up of 15 amino acids. The CDR3 loop reads CASSRLASNTGELFF. CDR3 nucleotides: TGTGCCAGCAGTCGACTAGCGTCGAACACCGGGGAGCTGTTTTTT.

The chain has TRBV29-1 and TRBJ1-2; no clear D gene. V dropped 7 bases and J dropped 2 bases, with 14 bases sitting between them. The length of the CDR3 is 13 residues. Germline V gene sequence: CDR1 SQVTM, CDR2 ANQGSEA. CDR3 loop: CSAGKEGNYGYTF. CDR3 nucleotide sequence: TGCAGCGCCGGAAAGGAGGGCAACTATGGCTACACCTTC.